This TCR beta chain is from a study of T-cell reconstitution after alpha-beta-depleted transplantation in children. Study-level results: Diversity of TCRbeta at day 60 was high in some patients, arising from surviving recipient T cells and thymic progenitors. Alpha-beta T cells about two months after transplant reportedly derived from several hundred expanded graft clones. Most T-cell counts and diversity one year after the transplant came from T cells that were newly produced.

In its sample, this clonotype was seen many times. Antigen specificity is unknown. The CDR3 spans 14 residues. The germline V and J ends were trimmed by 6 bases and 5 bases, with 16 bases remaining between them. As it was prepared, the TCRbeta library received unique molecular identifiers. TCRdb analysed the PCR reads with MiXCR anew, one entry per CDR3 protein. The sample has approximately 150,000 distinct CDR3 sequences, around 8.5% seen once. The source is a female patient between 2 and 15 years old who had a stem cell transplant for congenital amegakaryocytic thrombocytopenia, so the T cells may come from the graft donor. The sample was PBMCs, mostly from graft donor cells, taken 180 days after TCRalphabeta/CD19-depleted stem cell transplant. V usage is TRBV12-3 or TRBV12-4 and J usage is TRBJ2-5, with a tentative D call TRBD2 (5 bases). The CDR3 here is CASRLTSGGETQYF. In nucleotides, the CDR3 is TGTGCCAGCAGGCTGACATCCGGCGGGGAGACCCAGTACTTC.